Below, one T cell receptor beta chain is given with its context. There are many counts of this clonotype. No cognate antigen has been identified for it. No clone much larger than this one lies a single base away; base qualities are absent. A case-control design nested within a healthcare worker cohort in London, UK, was used, with weekly nasopharyngeal swab PCR tests and blood sampling performed. Between 23 and 31 March 2020, the week of the UK lockdown, healthcare workers were enrolled and then followed up weekly for as long as 16 weeks. The protocol used for the library was 5' RACE. The run used a NextSeq 500. The TCR library protocol attached unique molecular identifiers to individual cDNA molecules to correct for sequencing error and PCR bias. Both TCR alpha and beta chains were sequenced, and tight co-correlation was observed between alpha and beta sequence abundances in each sample. Per the original workflow: Decombinator V4 was used to annotate the V gene, J gene and CDR3 of the TCR sequences. Expanded TCRs were defined as changing significantly between any two time points under a Poisson model with p below 0.0001. TCR abundances were normalised to the total number of TCRs sequenced per sample and were expressed as counts per million. MAIT TCRs were defined by TRAV1-2 paired with TRAJ12, TRAJ20 or TRAJ33, and iNKT TCRs by TRAV10 paired with TRAJ18. VDJdb, accessed 1 November 2021, was searched for CMV, EBV and SARS-CoV-2 annotated TCRs, with TCRs annotated for multiple antigens excluded. TCRdb reworked the public reads: Q25 trimming with fastp, MiXCR clone assembly, productive beta chains retained. When rows share a CDR3 protein, they turn into one entry using the most common DNA and genes. TCRdb's processing, not the study's, gives the V and J calls here. The sample includes more than 60,000 distinct CDR3 sequences, with less than 15% observed a single time. The ten largest clones capture almost 8.5% of the sample.

The sample is drawn from a study of early T cells in non-severe SARS-CoV-2 infection (dated by TCRdb to the early 2020s). In terms of the full investigation: Because TCR sequencing relied on bulk RNA taken from unsorted whole blood, pairing of alpha and beta chains was not possible.

CDR1 is given as SGHAT and CDR2 as FQNNGV, both from the germline V gene. From the cysteine up to the phenylalanine, the CDR3 has a length of 14 residues. CDR3 DNA only is kept here, 42 bases in frame from base 1. V loses 1 base, J loses 2 bases, and the germline ends lie 8 bases apart. General study outcomes and caveats: VDJdb matching was skewed toward anti-spike CD8 responses, so virus-specific expansions were likely underestimated and private and CD4 specificities were missed.

The sample was whole blood. The receptor was derived from an adult who was a healthcare worker with PCR-confirmed SARS-CoV-2 infection or an uninfected control (not recorded which). The rearranged chain carries TRBV11-2 and TRBJ1-2; the D gene is perhaps TRBD1, on 6 matching bases. The CDR3 loop reads CASSLAGQNYGYTF. The sequence in DNA is TGTGCCAGCAGCTTAGCCGGACAGAACTATGGCTACACCTTC.